The 4 T cell receptor beta chains presented below share a single source sample, sequenced in a study of T-cell reconstitution after alpha-beta-depleted transplantation in children. A TCRbeta library incorporating unique molecular identifiers was prepared. Using its own MiXCR run on the PCR reads, TCRdb lists one record per CDR3 protein. Altogether 70,000 to 100,000 distinct CDR3 sequences are present, more than 10% being singletons, with the ten largest covering over 11%. This specimen was PBMCs from the stem cell graft donor, taken from the stem cell graft. The receptors stem from a human donor who donated a stem cell graft to a child with inherited bone marrow failure.

This clonotype was recorded many times. The J gene is TRBJ1-1, the V gene TRBV5-1; D unresolved. Germline loops: CDR1 SGHRS, CDR2 YFSETQ. The CDR3 is made up of 16 amino acids. The V and J ends lost 0 bases and 0 bases respectively, with 12 bases between them. CDR3: CASSLALATMNTEAFF. CDR3 nucleotide sequence: TGCGCCAGCAGCTTGGCATTAGCGACCATGAACACTGAAGCTTTCTTT. The full variable domain, with the rest looked up from reference TRBV5-1 and TRBJ1-1, is KAGVTQTPRYLIKTRGQQVTLSCSPISGHRSVSWYQQTPGQGLQFLFEYFSETQRNKGNFPGRFSGRQFSNSRSEMNVSTLELGDSALYLCASSLALATMNTEAFFGQGTRLTVV.

This clonotype was found many times. The chain carries TRBV6-5 and TRBJ2-2, with D perhaps given as TRBD1 or TRBD2 (5 bases each). This CDR3 is built from 14 residues. Per the germline V gene, CDR1 is MNHEY and CDR2 is SVGAGI. With 2 bases removed from V and 7 bases from J, the gap between germline ends came to 11 bases. CDR3 sequence reads: CASSYAGSGGELFF. The CDR3 DNA reads as TGTGCCAGCAGTTACGCAGGGAGTGGCGGGGAGCTGTTTTTT.

The J gene is TRBJ2-1, the V gene TRBV20-1, with TRBD2 identical over 16 bases. V trimming: 0 bases; J trimming: 4 bases; junction bases outside the gene matches: 9. In germline, CDR1 is DFQATT, CDR2 SNEGSKA (reference sequence). This CDR3 has 19 residues. This CDR3 reads CSARDRGTSGGARYNEQFF. The CDR3 bases are TGCAGTGCTAGAGATCGAGGGACTAGCGGGGGGGCCCGTTACAATGAGCAGTTCTTC.

This clonotype came up a few times. The CDR3 DNA reads as TGTGCCAGCAGCTTAAACGGGTTCCGTGGCTACACCTTC. Encoded protein: CASSLNGFRGYTF. The genes are TRBV7-3 and TRBJ1-2; D is unresolved. V lost 1 base, J lost 7 bases, and 10 bases lay in between. The germline CDR1 and CDR2 sequences are SGHTA and FQGTGA. The CDR3 extends over 13 amino acids.